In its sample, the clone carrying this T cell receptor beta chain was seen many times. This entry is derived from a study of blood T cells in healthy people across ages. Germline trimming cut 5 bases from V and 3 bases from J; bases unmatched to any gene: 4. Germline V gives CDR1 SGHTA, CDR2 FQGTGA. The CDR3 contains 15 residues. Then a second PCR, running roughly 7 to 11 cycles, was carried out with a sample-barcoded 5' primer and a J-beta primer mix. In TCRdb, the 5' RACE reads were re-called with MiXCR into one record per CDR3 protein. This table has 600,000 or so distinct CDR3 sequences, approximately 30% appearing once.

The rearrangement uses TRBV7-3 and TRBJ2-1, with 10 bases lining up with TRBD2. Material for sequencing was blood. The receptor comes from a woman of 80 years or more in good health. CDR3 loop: CASSLLAGFYNEQFF. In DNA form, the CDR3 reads TGTGCCAGCAGCCTACTAGCGGGGTTCTACAATGAGCAGTTCTTC.